The 25 T cell receptor beta chains below come from one sample, sequenced in a study of graft-versus-host responses after intestinal transplantation. Their specific antigens are unknown. Clones were sequenced by immunoSEQ multiplex PCR, and TCRdb holds only the in-frame ones, with some missing. This sample carries about 51,000 clones, roughly 96% of them seen once, and the ten largest clones take around 0.25%. Specimen: unstimulated CD8+ T cells sorted from spleen or lymph node cells, collected before transplant. These receptors were taken from a human donor who was the organ donor for an intestinal transplant.

With respect to this clone: The junction differs from germline at one of its ends, possibly a read error. The genes are TRBV30 and TRBJ2-7; the D gene is possibly TRBD2 (6 bases). Germline V gives CDR1 GTSNPN, CDR2 SVGIG (reference sequence). The CDR3 runs to 12 residues. The CDR3 DNA reads as TGTGCCGGGAGGAAGGAATTCTACGAGCAGTACTTC. Translating it yields CAGRKEFYEQYF.

As regards this clone: One junction end does not reproduce the germline sequence, and a read error may be involved. The V and J genes are TRBV15 and TRBJ1-4; possibly TRBD1 for D (5 bases). CDR1 and CDR2 from the germline V gene are LNHNV and YYDKDF (reference sequence). The CDR3 runs 15 residues. CDR3 in amino acids: CATSREVLGGGKLFF. CDR3 in DNA: TGTGCCACCAGCCGAGAGGTCCTTGGGGGGGGGAAACTGTTTTTT. The full variable domain, its missing parts supplied by reference TRBV15 and TRBJ1-4, is DAMVIQNPRYQVTQFGKPVTLSCSQTLNHNVMYWYQQKSSQAPKLLFHYYDKDFNNEADTPDNFQSRRPNTSFCFLDIRSPGLGDTAMYLCATSREVLGGGKLFFGSGTQLSVL.

J is TRBJ1-1 and V is TRBV5-6, with D perhaps matching TRBD1 (5 bases). V gave up 0 bases and J gave up 0 bases, with 6 bases separating them. CDR3 length: 14 amino acids. Looked up from germline, CDR1 is SGHDT and CDR2 is YYEEEE. CDR3 sequence reads: CASSLAGMNTEAFF. The CDR3 DNA sequence: TGTGCCAGCAGCTTGGCAGGGATGAACACTGAAGCTTTCTTT.

The chain employs TRBV5-8 and TRBJ1-6; possible D gene TRBD1, 6 bases. Germline-derived CDR1 and CDR2 are SGHTS and YDEGEE. V was cut by 4 bases and J by 13 bases, with 21 bases left in between. This CDR3 region has 15 residues. CDR3 protein: CASSPEGHSSLPLHF. CDR3 DNA: TGTGCCAGCAGCCCCGAGGGACATTCCTCTTTGCCCCTCCACTTT.

The V gene is TRBV4-1, the J gene TRBJ2-1; D uncertain. Germline CDR1 is MGHRA and CDR2 is YSYEKL. V lost 6 bases, J lost 7 bases, and 10 bases lay in between. CDR3 length: 12 residues. CDR3 in DNA: TGCGCCAGCAGTCCCACTCATAATGAGCAGTTCTTC. This sequence encodes CASSPTHNEQFF.

The rearrangement uses TRBV6-5 and TRBJ1-2, with D perhaps matching TRBD1 (5 bases). Trimming took off 6 bases at V and 3 bases at J, with 11 bases between the two ends. CDR1 is MNHEY, CDR2 SVGAGI, per germline. The CDR3 totals 13 residues. The CDR3 coding sequence is TGTGCCAGCAGCGACGGGACCGACTATGGCTACACCTTC. As protein: CASSDGTDYGYTF.

J is TRBJ1-2 and V is TRBV11-1; no clear D gene. The V and J ends lost 5 bases and 4 bases respectively, with 17 bases between them. CDR3 length: 15 amino acids. Germline V CDR1 and CDR2: SGHAT, FQDESV (reference sequence). CDR3 DNA: TGTGCCAGCAGCCCCGGGAAGACATGGGGCTATGGCTACACCTTC. It yields the protein CASSPGKTWGYGYTF.

On this clone: Other DNA sequences within the sample encode an identical CDR3. The rearrangement joins TRBV28 to TRBJ2-3, with D perhaps TRBD2 (6 bases). Per germline, CDR1 MDHEN and CDR2 SYDVKM. The CDR3 runs to 16 residues. Between the trimmed V and J ends, which lost 5 bases and 0 bases, there was a span of 15 bases. The CDR3 loop is CASSLLGGGSTDTQYF. In nucleotides, the CDR3 is TGTGCCAGCAGTCTGCTCGGTGGGGGGAGCACAGATACGCAGTATTTT.

This chain joins TRBV30 and TRBJ1-2; unclear D gene. CDR1 is GTSNPN, CDR2 SVGIG, per germline (reference sequence). This CDR3 is 15 amino acids long. V lost 0 bases to trimming and J lost 8 bases, with 19 bases between them. CDR3 sequence reads: CAWSVLELAGWGYTF. In DNA form, the CDR3 reads TGTGCCTGGAGTGTACTGGAATTGGCTGGCTGGGGCTACACCTTC.

The chain combines TRBV5-6 with TRBJ2-7; 8 bases agree with TRBD2. Looked up from germline, CDR1 is SGHDT and CDR2 is YYEEEE. The CDR3 contains 12 residues. J was trimmed by 6 bases and V by 4 bases; bases with no gene match: 3. CDR3 coding DNA: TGTGCCAGCAGCACTGGGACTAGCGAGCAGTACTTC. The encoded protein is CASSTGTSEQYF.

This clone has a single count. V usage is TRBV19 and J usage is TRBJ2-1, with TRBD2 matching over 9 bases. Germline trimming cut 6 bases from V and 10 bases from J; bases unmatched to any gene: 13. CDR3 length: 15 amino acids. Germline values: CDR1 LNHDA, CDR2 SQIVND (reference sequence). In DNA, the CDR3 is TGTGCCAGTAGCCCCGAAGCTAGCGGGGTGATAGAGCAGTTCTTC. Encoded protein: CASSPEASGVIEQFF. The full variable domain, its missing parts supplied by reference TRBV19 and TRBJ2-1, is DGGITQSPKYLFRKEGQNVTLSCEQNLNHDAMYWYRQDPGQGLRLIYYSQIVNDFQKGDIAEGYSVSREKKESFPLTVTSAQKNPTAFYLCASSPEASGVIEQFFGPGTRLTVL.

The V and J genes are TRBV28 and TRBJ2-7, with D perhaps being TRBD1 or TRBD2 (6 bases each). The CDR3 has 13 amino acids. CDR1 and CDR2 (germline): MDHEN, SYDVKM. The V and J ends lost 6 bases and 2 bases respectively, with 11 bases between them. In nucleotides, the CDR3 is TGTGCCAGCAGCAAGGGGGGAACCTACGAGCAGTACTTC. It yields the protein CASSKGGTYEQYF.

The genes are TRBV27 and TRBJ2-3; D is uncertain. V was cut by 4 bases and J by 0 bases, with 14 bases left in between. Germline CDR1 reads MNHEY; CDR2 reads SMNVEV (reference sequence). The CDR3 runs to 16 residues. The CDR3 spells CASSSGPSPSTDTQYF. CDR3 DNA: TGTGCCAGCAGTTCCGGGCCTTCCCCTAGCACAGATACGCAGTATTTT.

CDR3 sequence reads: CATSRDPGLDYTGELFF. CDR3 in DNA: TGTGCCACCAGCAGAGATCCGGGACTAGACTACACCGGGGAGCTGTTTTTT. The chain combines TRBV15 with TRBJ2-2; 8 positions match TRBD2. Germline V gene data show CDR1 as LNHNV and CDR2 as YYDKDF (reference sequence). The V gene end was trimmed by 0 bases and the J gene end by 3 bases; junction bases not matched to a gene: 6. The CDR3 has 17 residues.

There are a few counts of this clone. The chain uses TRBV9 and TRBJ2-7, with D possibly matching TRBD1 (6 bases). CDR3 length: 13 amino acids. Deletions cut 3 bases from V and 2 bases from J, with 9 bases between. Germline V gene lookup returns CDR1 SGDLS and CDR2 YYNGEE. The CDR3 DNA follows: TGTGCCAGCAGCGCAGGACAGACCTACGAGCAGTACTTC. Residues: CASSAGQTYEQYF.

This chain uses TRBV5-1 with TRBJ2-3; the D gene is possibly TRBD1 (6 bases). The CDR3 contains 15 residues. V was trimmed by 2 bases and J by 5 bases, leaving 15 bases between them. Germline loops: CDR1 SGHRS, CDR2 YFSETQ. Written as DNA, the CDR3 is TGCGCCAGCAGCTTAGGGTCAGGGGCTGGAGATACGCAGTATTTT. Amino acids: CASSLGSGAGDTQYF.

V gene TRBV6-1 combines with J gene TRBJ1-2; D remains ambiguous. Germline CDR1 MNHNS, CDR2 SASEGT. The CDR3 has 12 amino acids. V was cut by 1 base and J by 4 bases, with 4 bases left in between. CDR3 nucleotides: TGTGCCAGCAGTGAAGGGGTCTATGGCTACACCTTC. This sequence encodes CASSEGVYGYTF.

This sequence joins TRBV4-1 and TRBJ2-1, with TRBD2 as a possible D gene (6 bases). The CDR3 is 15 residues long. Between the trimmed V and J ends, which lost 0 bases and 4 bases, there was a span of 10 bases. Germline CDR1 MGHRA, CDR2 YSYEKL. CDR3 nucleotides: TGCGCCAGCAGCCAAGAAAGGGACTCTTACAATGAGCAGTTCTTC. It specifies CASSQERDSYNEQFF.

J is TRBJ1-2 and V is TRBV7-9; perhaps TRBD1 as D (5 bases). This CDR3 region has 15 residues. Germline V lookup: CDR1 SEHNR, CDR2 FQNEAQ (reference sequence). V gave up 4 bases and J gave up 8 bases, with 20 bases separating them. CDR3 in DNA: TGTGCCAGCAGCTCCGGGGACGGAAAGTCCGGGGGCTACACCTTC. Translation: CASSSGDGKSGGYTF.

This rearrangement joins TRBV7-2 to TRBJ2-5; D may be TRBD1 or TRBD2 (5 bases each). The germline CDR1 and CDR2 sequences are SGHTA and FQGNSA. V was trimmed by 2 bases and J by 2 bases, leaving 12 bases between them. The length of the CDR3 is 15 residues. The CDR3 region is CASSLLTGAQETQYF. DNA for the CDR3: TGTGCCAGCAGCTTACTTACCGGGGCGCAAGAGACCCAGTACTTC. The whole variable domain, remainder taken from reference TRBV7-2 and TRBJ2-5, is GAGVSQSPSNKVTEKGKDVELRCDPISGHTALYWYRQSLGQGLEFLIYFQGNSAPDKSGLPSDRFSAERTGGSVSTLTIQRTQQEDSAVYLCASSLLTGAQETQYFGPGTRLLVL.

This CDR3 is CASSSVRQGASYEQYF. The CDR3 bases are TGCGCCAGCAGCTCCGTTAGGCAGGGGGCCTCCTACGAGCAGTACTTC. The chain carries TRBV5-1 and TRBJ2-7, with 8 bases aligning to TRBD1. Trimming took 3 bases from V and 0 from J; bases not matched to a gene: 8. Germline-derived CDR1 and CDR2 are SGHRS and YFSETQ. CDR3 size: 16 residues. Together with reference TRBV5-1 and TRBJ2-7, the CDR3 gives the full variable domain: KAGVTQTPRYLIKTRGQQVTLSCSPISGHRSVSWYQQTPGQGLQFLFEYFSETQRNKGNFPGRFSGRQFSNSRSEMNVSTLELGDSALYLCASSSVRQGASYEQYFGPGTRLTVT.

The chain is built from TRBV28 and TRBJ2-1; 10 nucleotides match TRBD2. The J segment lost 4 bases and the V segment lost 6 bases, leaving 3 bases of the junction unmatched. CDR1 and CDR2 (germline): MDHEN, SYDVKM. The CDR3 totals 14 residues. Here the CDR3 reads CASSETSGYNEQFF. The CDR3 DNA reads as TGTGCCAGCAGCGAGACTAGCGGGTACAATGAGCAGTTCTTC.

As regards this clone: At the DNA level, this CDR3 is encoded by other sequences in the same sample as well. The chain links TRBV10-3 to TRBJ1-5; 7 positions match TRBD1. CDR1 ENHRY and CDR2 SYGVKD come from the germline V gene. V shed 3 bases and J 6 bases; nucleotides not matched to a gene: 14. This CDR3 has 17 residues. DNA for the CDR3: TGTGCCATCAGTGAAGAGGGACAGACAGAAAGGGGTCAGCCCCAGCATTTT. Amino acids: CAISEEGQTERGQPQHF.

The rearrangement uses TRBV5-4 and TRBJ1-1; the D gene is possibly TRBD1 (5 bases). The CDR3 spans 13 residues. V gave up 4 bases and J gave up 3 bases, with 10 bases separating them. Germline-derived CDR1 and CDR2 are SGHNT and YYREEE (reference sequence). This chain's CDR3 is CASSPRADTEAFF. The CDR3 DNA reads TGTGCCAGCAGCCCCAGGGCGGACACTGAAGCTTTCTTT. Together with reference TRBV5-4 and TRBJ1-1, the CDR3 gives the full variable domain: ETGVTQSPTHLIKTRGQQVTLRCSSQSGHNTVSWYQQALGQGPQFIFQYYREEENGRGNFPPRFSGLQFPNYSSELNVNALELDDSALYLCASSPRADTEAFFGQGTRLTVV.

The V gene is TRBV19, the J gene TRBJ1-5; no definite D call. The V gene lost 3 bases and the J gene lost 0 bases, with 15 bases spanning the gap. CDR1 is LNHDA and CDR2 is SQIVND in the germline V gene (reference sequence). This CDR3 has 17 amino acids. CDR3 coding DNA: TGTGCCAGTAGTATGGCGAGGCACCAATATAGCAATCAGCCCCAGCATTTT. This codes for CASSMARHQYSNQPQHF.